Below are 5 T cell receptor beta chains sequenced from a single sample in a study of shared clonotypes between healthy human individuals (dated by TCRdb to 2020 to 2022). Library preparation employed the immunoSEQ multiplex PCR assay. The table was pulled from immuneACCESS by TCRdb, which kept in-frame rearrangements only. Such tables lose some clones; where checked, under half of the loss comes from unresolved V genes, and the rest has no known cause. The table for this sample lists a few hundred thousand clones; 87% of them were counted only once. Jointly, the top ten make up around 15% of the sample. What was sequenced was memory CD8+ T cells sorted from blood. The cell subset or site label here, explained by the study, means: CD45RO+ cells pooled with CCR7-negative TemRA cells. These receptor sequences come from a young man in good health.

This chain connects TRBV12-5 to TRBJ2-7; tentative D call: TRBD2 (5 bases). The ends were cut back, 7 bases at V and 0 bases at J, with 13 bases in the middle. CDR3 length: 14 amino acids. Looked up from germline, CDR1 is LGHNT and CDR2 is FRNRAP. The chain's CDR3 is CASDSVRSSYEQYF. CDR3 coding DNA: TGTGCTAGTGATAGCGTCAGAAGCTCCTACGAGCAGTACTTC. Full variable domain (rest looked up from reference TRBV12-5 and TRBJ2-7): DARVTQTPRHKVTEMGQEVTMRCQPILGHNTVFWYRQTMMQGLELLAYFRNRAPLDDSGMPKDRFSAEMPDATLATLKIQPSEPRDSAVYFCASDSVRSSYEQYFGPGTRLTVT.

The chain couples TRBV27 to TRBJ2-7, with 9 bases fitting TRBD1. V was clipped by 2 bases and J by 2 bases; unmatched bases: 10. The germline CDR1 and CDR2 sequences are MNHEY and SMNVEV (reference sequence). The CDR3 runs 17 residues. This CDR3 reads CASSLSRQGVYPYEQYF. DNA for the CDR3: TGTGCCAGCAGTTTAAGCCGACAGGGGGTGTATCCCTACGAGCAGTACTTC.

This chain connects TRBV27 to TRBJ2-7, with 12 bases lining up with TRBD2. The CDR3 covers 16 residues. CDR1 and CDR2 (germline): MNHEY, SMNVEV (reference sequence). Trimming removed 6 bases from V and 2 bases from J; junction bases left unmatched: 8. CDR3 sequence (DNA): TGTGCCAGCAGGGACGGGACTAGCGGGTCTCCCTACGAGCAGTACTTC. Protein sequence: CASRDGTSGSPYEQYF.

The chain recombines TRBV5-1 with TRBJ2-7; possible D gene TRBD2, 6 bases. There are 15 residues in the CDR3. Germline CDR1 is SGHRS and CDR2 is YFSETQ. V gave up 1 base and J gave up 3 bases, with 14 bases separating them. CDR3: CASSLSAGSVYEQYF. DNA for the CDR3: TGCGCCAGCAGCTTGAGTGCGGGGTCCGTCTACGAGCAGTACTTC.

This clone was detected once. V gene TRBV5-4 combines with J gene TRBJ2-6, with 7 bases identical to TRBD1. Looked up from germline, CDR1 is SGHNT and CDR2 is YYREEE (reference sequence). This CDR3 region has 19 residues. Unmatched junction bases numbered 17, after V lost 4 bases and J lost 4 bases. The CDR3 bases are TGTGCCAGCAGCAAACCCGGGACAGAGGCTACTCTGGGGGCCAACGTCCTGACTTTC. Protein sequence: CASSKPGTEATLGANVLTF.